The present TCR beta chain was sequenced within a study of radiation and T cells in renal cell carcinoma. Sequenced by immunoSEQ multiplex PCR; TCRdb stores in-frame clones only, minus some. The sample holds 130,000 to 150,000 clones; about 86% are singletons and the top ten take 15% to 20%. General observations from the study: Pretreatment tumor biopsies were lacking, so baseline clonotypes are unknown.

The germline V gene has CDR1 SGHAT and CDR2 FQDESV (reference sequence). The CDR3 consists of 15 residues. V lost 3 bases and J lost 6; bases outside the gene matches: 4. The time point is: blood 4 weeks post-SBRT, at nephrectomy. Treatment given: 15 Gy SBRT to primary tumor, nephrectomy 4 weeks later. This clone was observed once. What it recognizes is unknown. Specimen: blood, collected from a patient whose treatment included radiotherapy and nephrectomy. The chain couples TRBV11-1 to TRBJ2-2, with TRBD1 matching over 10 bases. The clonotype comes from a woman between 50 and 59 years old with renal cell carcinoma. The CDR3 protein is CASSLGDRGPGELFF. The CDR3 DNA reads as TGTGCCAGCAGCTTGGGGGACAGGGGACCCGGGGAGCTGTTTTTT.